The 27 T cell receptor beta chains presented below share a single source sample, sequenced in a study of T cell responses to AZD1222 COVID-19 vaccine. Profiling relied on immunoSEQ multiplex PCR, and the TCRdb table lists in-frame clones only, not all of them. The table has roughly 120,000 clones, around 82% seen once. The material was peripheral blood, obtained on day 0 of AZD1222 vaccination. All receptors derive from an adult in good health.

The CDR3 region is CASSHHTGELFF. CDR3 bases: TGTGCCAGCAGTCACCACACCGGGGAGCTGTTTTTT. The chain links TRBV3-1 (or the pseudogene TRBV3-2) to TRBJ2-2; D is ambiguous. The V end lost 6 bases, the J end lost 3 bases, and 5 bases lay between the germline ends. The germline V gene encodes CDR1 LGHDT and CDR2 YNNKEL (reference sequence). The CDR3 has 12 residues.

V is TRBV24-1 and J is TRBJ2-2; D possibly corresponds to TRBD1 (5 bases). The V end lost 7 bases, the J end lost 2 bases, and 10 bases lay between the germline ends. There are 14 residues in the CDR3. Per germline, CDR1 KGHDR and CDR2 SFDVKD. For the CDR3, the DNA is TGTGCCACCAGACAAGACAGTAACACCGGGGAGCTGTTTTTT. Amino acid sequence: CATRQDSNTGELFF.

The CDR3 region is CASSTGRNSPLHF. DNA for the CDR3: TGTGCCAGCAGTACAGGACGGAATTCACCCCTCCACTTT. The V gene is TRBV28, the J gene TRBJ1-6, with TRBD1 as a possible D gene (5 bases). The CDR3 contains 13 residues. V dropped 5 bases and J dropped 7 bases, with 9 bases sitting between them. Germline V gives CDR1 MDHEN, CDR2 SYDVKM.

CDR3 amino acids: CASSRLAGGNNEQFF. The CDR3 DNA is TGTGCCAGCAGCCGACTAGCGGGGGGTAACAATGAGCAGTTCTTC. The genes are TRBV5-5 and TRBJ2-1; 13 bases align to TRBD2. Germline CDR1 SGHKS, CDR2 YYEKEE (reference sequence). The CDR3 is 15 amino acids. J gave up 5 bases and V 4 bases, and 3 bases lay outside the gene matches.

V usage is TRBV6-1 and J usage is TRBJ1-2, with D unclear. Germline V lookup: CDR1 MNHNS, CDR2 SASEGT. This CDR3 is 15 amino acids long. V was cut by 2 bases and J by 1 base, with 11 bases left in between. The CDR3, as DNA: TGTGCCAGCAGTGAAAGGGCAGGAAGTAACTATGGCTACACCTTC. Its translation: CASSERAGSNYGYTF.

V gene TRBV5-1 combines with J gene TRBJ1-1; TRBD1 aligns across 7 bases. Germline CDR1 is SGHRS and CDR2 is YFSETQ. Trimming removed 0 bases from V and 5 bases from J; junction bases left unmatched: 4. The CDR3 spans 14 residues. The CDR3 spells CASSLGTGRTEAFF. The CDR3, as DNA: TGCGCCAGCAGCTTGGGGACAGGTCGGACTGAAGCTTTCTTT.

This clone was seen more than once but under ten times. The V and J genes are TRBV12-3 or TRBV12-4 and TRBJ1-2, with D possibly TRBD1 on 5 matching bases. CDR3 size: 13 residues. Trimming removed 8 bases at V and 4 bases at J, with 14 bases between. CDR3 bases: TGTGCCAGCCCCCAACCGGGGGGCTATGGCTACACCTTC. Translating it yields CASPQPGGYGYTF.

The V call is TRBV21-1, the J call TRBJ2-2; the table's D call of TRBD1 was not tested on the DNA. TRBV21-1 represents a pseudogene. The CDR3 spans 17 residues. The CDR3 bases are TGTGCCAGCAGCAACGATTCCGGGACAGTGAACACCGGGGAGCTGTTTTTT. Its translation: CASSNDSGTVNTGELFF.

To note about this clone: Distinct nucleotide sequences in the sample also encode this CDR3. This chain connects TRBV15 to TRBJ2-5, with D perhaps TRBD2 (5 bases). V was pared by 1 base and J by 5 bases, with 5 bases between. The CDR3 is 12 residues long. From germline, CDR1 is LNHNV and CDR2 YYDKDF (reference sequence). Written as DNA, the CDR3 is TGTGCCACCAGCAGAGGCGGGGAGACCCAGTACTTC. Its protein is CATSRGGETQYF.

This rearrangement joins TRBV7-9 to TRBJ2-3; D is possibly TRBD2 (7 bases). Trimming shortened V by 10 bases and J by 8 bases, and 25 bases separated the two germline ends. The CDR3 has 15 residues. Germline assignment: CDR1 SEHNR and CDR2 FQNEAQ (reference sequence). The DNA of the CDR3 is TGTGCCACCGAGGAGGCGCGGGGGCCTGCAGGTACGCAGTATTTT. It specifies CATEEARGPAGTQYF. Full variable domain (rest looked up from reference TRBV7-9 and TRBJ2-3): DTGVSQNPRHKITKRGQNVTFRCDPISEHNRLYWYRQTLGQGPEFLTYFQNEAQLEKSRLLSDRFSAERPKGSFSTLEIQRTEQGDSAMYLCATEEARGPAGTQYFGPGTRLTVL.

The chain uses TRBV11-2 and TRBJ2-5; TRBD2 aligns across 11 bases. Unmatched junction bases numbered 15, after V lost 5 bases and J lost 7 bases. CDR1 is SGHAT, CDR2 FQNNGV, per germline. The CDR3 spans 17 residues. This CDR3 is CASSQLPSGGPHGTQYF. Written as DNA, the CDR3 is TGTGCCAGCAGCCAACTTCCTAGCGGGGGGCCCCATGGGACCCAGTACTTC. Supplemented by reference TRBV11-2 and TRBJ2-5, the full variable domain reads EAGVAQSPRYKIIEKRQSVAFWCNPISGHATLYWYQQILGQGPKLLIQFQNNGVVDDSQLPKDRFSAERLKGVDSTLKIQPAKLEDSAVYLCASSQLPSGGPHGTQYFGPGTRLLVL.

The chain is built from TRBV10-3 and TRBJ2-2; 7 bases agree with TRBD1. The germline V gene encodes CDR1 ENHRY and CDR2 SYGVKD. The CDR3 is 14 residues long. Germline trimming cut 4 bases from V and 1 base from J; bases unmatched to any gene: 0. The CDR3 nucleotides read TGTGCCATCAGTGGGGACAGGAACACCGGGGAGCTGTTTTTT. This gives the protein CAISGDRNTGELFF.

V usage is TRBV6-1 and J usage is TRBJ2-7; D unclear. The germline V and J ends were trimmed by 1 base and 6 bases, with 10 bases remaining between them. This CDR3 spans 13 amino acids. Germline CDR1 MNHNS, CDR2 SASEGT. In DNA, the CDR3 is TGTGCCAGCAGTGAAGGACTCGGCGGCGAGCAGTACTTC. Its translation is CASSEGLGGEQYF.

Only a few counts were recorded for this clone. V gene TRBV7-9 combines with J gene TRBJ1-1; TRBD1 aligns across 7 bases. Unmatched junction bases numbered 6, after V lost 5 bases and J lost 0 bases. The length of the CDR3 is 15 residues. Germline loops: CDR1 SEHNR, CDR2 FQNEAQ (reference sequence). The chain's CDR3 is CASSHNRGMNTEAFF. CDR3 sequence (DNA): TGTGCCAGCAGCCACAACAGGGGAATGAACACTGAAGCTTTCTTT. Using reference TRBV7-9 and TRBJ1-1 for the parts outside the CDR3, the full variable domain is DTGVSQNPRHKITKRGQNVTFRCDPISEHNRLYWYRQTLGQGPEFLTYFQNEAQLEKSRLLSDRFSAERPKGSFSTLEIQRTEQGDSAMYLCASSHNRGMNTEAFFGQGTRLTVV.

This chain joins TRBV6-2 or TRBV6-3 and TRBJ1-2, with TRBD1 matching 8 bases. After removal of 4 bases from V and 13 bases from J, the junction contained 8 bases not matched to a gene. This CDR3 spans 12 amino acids. Germline values: CDR1 MNHEY, CDR2 SVGEGT. The CDR3 protein is CASSLTGVQGTF. The DNA for the CDR3 is TGTGCCAGCAGTTTGACAGGGGTTCAGGGCACCTTC.

The V and J genes are TRBV4-3 and TRBJ1-6; 7 positions match TRBD1. The CDR3 is 14 residues long. Trimming took 3 bases from V and 5 from J; bases not matched to a gene: 1. The germline gives CDR1 LGHNA, CDR2 YSLEER. CDR3 nucleotide sequence: TGCGCCAGCAGCCAGGGGACAGATAATTCACCCCTCCACTTT. This encodes CASSQGTDNSPLHF.

The CDR3 protein is CASSDRIPTRTNEKLFF. Here the CDR3 DNA reads TGTGCCAGTAGTGATCGGATCCCAACTCGGACGAATGAAAAACTGTTTTTT. This chain connects TRBV19 to TRBJ1-4, with D uncertain. From germline, CDR1 is LNHDA and CDR2 SQIVND (reference sequence). This CDR3 spans 17 amino acids. Trimming left V 5 bases short and J 5 bases short, with 21 bases between. The entire variable domain, with the rest obtained from reference TRBV19 and TRBJ1-4, is as follows: DGGITQSPKYLFRKEGQNVTLSCEQNLNHDAMYWYRQDPGQGLRLIYYSQIVNDFQKGDIAEGYSVSREKKESFPLTVTSAQKNPTAFYLCASSDRIPTRTNEKLFFGSGTQLSVL.

This clone was seen only once. The rearrangement links TRBV7-9 to TRBJ2-7, with unresolved D. Between the trimmed V and J ends, which lost 5 bases and 3 bases, there was a span of 17 bases. Germline lookup yields CDR1 SEHNR and CDR2 FQNEAQ (reference sequence). There are 15 residues in the CDR3. The CDR3 coding sequence is TGTGCCAGCAGCCCTCACTCAGATCTTATCTACGAGCAGTACTTC. This codes for CASSPHSDLIYEQYF.

CDR3: CASSRDSAILNTF. In DNA form, the CDR3 reads TGTGCCAGCAGCCGAGACAGTGCCATTCTGAACACCTTC. The V gene is TRBV7-9, the J gene TRBJ1-2; tentatively, D is TRBD1 (5 bases). The V end lost 5 bases, the J end lost 12 bases, and 19 bases lay between the germline ends. Germline CDR1 SEHNR, CDR2 FQNEAQ (reference sequence). The CDR3 has 13 amino acids.

This clone was seen just once. V is TRBV3-1 (or the pseudogene TRBV3-2) and J is TRBJ1-6; the match to TRBD1 covers 7 bases. This CDR3 spans 17 amino acids. Germline loops: CDR1 LGHDT, CDR2 YNNKEL (reference sequence). V lost 1 base and J lost 6; bases outside the gene matches: 9. CDR3 DNA sequence: TGTGCCAGCAGCCAAGCCCTGACAGGGTGGGTTAATTCACCCCTCCACTTT. It yields the protein CASSQALTGWVNSPLHF.

The chain joins TRBV18 to TRBJ1-2; D perhaps matches TRBD1 (6 bases). Germline V gives CDR1 KGHSH, CDR2 LQKENI. CDR3 length: 16 amino acids. V was shortened by 3 bases and J by 4 bases, with 18 bases between the two germline ends. DNA for the CDR3: TGTGCCAGCTCACCGCAAGGGGGGTCTGGCGGCTATGGCTACACCTTC. Translating it yields CASSPQGGSGGYGYTF.

The J gene is TRBJ1-5, the V gene TRBV7-9; weak D call: TRBD1 (5 bases). This CDR3 comprises 16 residues. Trimming pared 0 bases from V and 1 base from J, leaving 10 bases between. From germline, CDR1 is SEHNR and CDR2 FQNEAQ (reference sequence). This CDR3 reads CASSLAGWGSNQPQHF. The CDR3, as DNA: TGTGCCAGCAGCTTAGCTGGGTGGGGGAGCAATCAGCCCCAGCATTTT.

This clone was observed a single time. The chain carries TRBV11-3 and TRBJ2-7; possibly TRBD2 for D (7 bases). The CDR3 is 13 residues long. Germline V gene lookup returns CDR1 SGHNT and CDR2 YENEEA. The V end lost 5 bases, the J end lost 6 bases, and 14 bases lay between the germline ends. The CDR3 DNA is TGTGCCAGCAGCCGACGGGGGGCGAGCGAGCAGTACTTC. As protein: CASSRRGASEQYF.

The chain combines TRBV28 with TRBJ1-2; possibly TRBD1 for D (6 bases). Germline CDR1 and CDR2: MDHEN and SYDVKM. The CDR3 contains 11 residues. V was trimmed by 7 bases and J by 3 bases, leaving 6 bases between them. CDR3 loop: CASNRDYGYTF. CDR3 in DNA: TGTGCCAGCAACAGGGACTATGGCTACACCTTC.

The V gene is TRBV6-5, the J gene TRBJ1-1, with D perhaps matching TRBD1 (5 bases). The CDR3 consists of 14 residues. V was cut by 0 bases and J by 4 bases, with 9 bases left in between. Germline V gives CDR1 MNHEY, CDR2 SVGAGI. This CDR3 reads CASSYSRQSTEAFF. CDR3 DNA: TGTGCCAGCAGTTACTCGAGACAGTCCACTGAAGCTTTCTTT.

This clone was counted between two and nine times. The chain employs TRBV6-1 and TRBJ2-7; 10 nucleotides line up with TRBD1. The germline CDR1 and CDR2 sequences are MNHNS and SASEGT. Trimming cost V 3 bases and J 2 bases; bases outside gene matches: 4. The CDR3 is made up of 15 amino acids. The CDR3 loop reads CASSETGTGAYEQYF. The DNA for the CDR3 is TGTGCCAGCAGTGAGACCGGGACAGGGGCCTACGAGCAGTACTTC.

The chain employs TRBV5-1 and TRBJ2-7; D may correspond to TRBD1 or TRBD2 (5 bases each). This CDR3 is built from 13 residues. Germline V gene lookup returns CDR1 SGHRS and CDR2 YFSETQ. Trimming shortened V by 4 bases and J by 0 bases, and 8 bases separated the two germline ends. In DNA, the CDR3 is TGCGCCAGCAGCCGGGACCACTCCTACGAGCAGTACTTC. This sequence encodes CASSRDHSYEQYF.